Listed below are T cell receptor beta chains from one sample, sequenced in a study of identical twins. TCRdb ran MiXCR on the 5' RACE reads and lists one entry per CDR3 protein. The sample lists 1.5 million to 2 million distinct CDR3 sequences, roughly a third occurring once. The sample consisted of cord blood. The receptor set was obtained from a newborn girl in good health. Each CDR3 is given with its conserved first and last residue. D genes are given only for firm matches. Where a row states a size, it is once, few, many or the class of an expanded clone; other rows omit it.

abundance	j_gene	v_gene	d_gene	CDR3nt	CDR3aa
few	TRBJ1-6	TRBV30	TRBD1	TGTGCCTGGAGTGTACCTCGGCCAGGGGGCATTTCACCCCTCCACTTT	CAWSVPRPGGISPLHF
NA	TRBJ1-4	TRBV2	NA	TGTGCCAGCAGTGAAAAAAGAAGGAGAGAGAAGGAAAAACTGTTTTTT	CASSEKRRREKEKLFF
NA	TRBJ2-3	TRBV7-2	NA	TGTGCCAGCCGAGTAGGACTCCCCTCCGATACGCAGTATTTT	CASRVGLPSDTQYF
NA	TRBJ1-2	TRBV6-2/TRBV6-3	NA	TGTGCCAGCAGTTACTCGGCCTCAGCTAACTATGGCTACACCTTC	CASSYSASANYGYTF
NA	TRBJ2-1	TRBV4-2	NA	TGTGCCAGCAGCCAAGAGATGTCGGGGACCTACGATGAGCAGTTCTTC	CASSQEMSGTYDEQFF
few	TRBJ2-1	TRBV10-3	TRBD2	TGTGCCATCAAAGGTTTAGCGGGAGTGGATGAGCAGTTCTTC	CAIKGLAGVDEQFF
few	TRBJ1-4	TRBV7-9	NA	TGTGCCAGCAGCTTAGGAGAAAGGGCAACTAATGAAAAACTGTTTTTT	CASSLGERATNEKLFF
many	TRBJ2-1	TRBV12-3/TRBV12-4	NA	TGTGCCAGCAGCCCTATCAATGAGCAGTTCTTC	CASSPINEQFF
NA	TRBJ2-3	TRBV4-2	TRBD1	TGTGCCAGCAGCCAAGATAGGGGGCGGGTTACAGATACGCAGTATTTT	CASSQDRGRVTDTQYF
NA	TRBJ2-7	TRBV5-1	NA	TGCGCCAGCAGCTCGAAACAGGGGGGGTACGAGCAGTACTTC	CASSSKQGGYEQYF
few	TRBJ2-2	TRBV5-1	TRBD1	TGCGCCAGCAGCTCGGGACAGCCTCACGTTGGCGGGGAGCTGTTTTTT	CASSSGQPHVGGELFF
few	TRBJ1-5	TRBV12-3/TRBV12-4	NA	TGTGCCAGCGTCCGGGTAGGACAGCCCCAGCATTTT	CASVRVGQPQHF
NA	TRBJ2-1	TRBV7-9	NA	TGTGCCAGCAGCGCCAGGGTAAGGTACAATGAGCAGTTCTTC	CASSARVRYNEQFF
NA	TRBJ2-6	TRBV6-6	NA	TGTGCCAGCAGTCTACCCGAGCGAGGGGCCAACGTCCTGACTTTC	CASSLPERGANVLTF
few	TRBJ1-4	TRBV19	NA	TGTGCCAGTAGTATGACGGACAGTCGCCGGGAAAAACTGTTTTTT	CASSMTDSRREKLFF
NA	TRBJ2-5	TRBV6-5	NA	TGTGCCAGCAGTTTACTCAGGACTACTAGCCTCAATGAGCAGTACTTC	CASSLLRTTSLNEQYF
NA	TRBJ1-4	TRBV4-2	NA	TGTGCCAGCAGCCAAGATTGGACAGAGAATGAAAAACTGTTTTTT	CASSQDWTENEKLFF
NA	TRBJ1-4	TRBV29-1	NA	TGCAGCGTTGACACAGGGAGGGATGAAAAACTGTTTTTT	CSVDTGRDEKLFF
NA	TRBJ1-4	TRBV28	NA	TGTGCCAGCAGCCAGAGAGATGAAAAACTGTTTTTT	CASSQRDEKLFF
many	TRBJ2-5	TRBV5-1	TRBD2	TGCGCCAGCAGCACTGGACTAGTTCAAGAGACCCAGTACTTC	CASSTGLVQETQYF
NA	TRBJ2-1	TRBV3-1	TRBD2	TGTGCCAGCAGCCAGCAAGAGATAGCGGGAGTCTTCAATGAGCAGTTCTTC	CASSQQEIAGVFNEQFF
NA	TRBJ2-3	TRBV7-2	NA	TGTGCCAGCAGCTTACTTTTCGACCCCTCGACAGATACGCAGTATTTT	CASSLLFDPSTDTQYF
NA	TRBJ2-1	TRBV2	NA	TGTGCCACCCCGGGCCCCTGGGGGAATGAGCAGTTCTTC	CATPGPWGNEQFF
NA	TRBJ2-1	TRBV6-6	TRBD2	TGTGCCAGCAGGTCGGGGGGGCGGGAGCAGTTCTTC	CASRSGGREQFF
NA	TRBJ2-1	TRBV4-1	TRBD1	TGCGCCAGCAGCCAATCTGACAGGGGGGACAATGAGCAGTTCTTC	CASSQSDRGDNEQFF
NA	TRBJ2-5	TRBV7-9	TRBD1	TGTGCCAGCAGCTTATCTGTGAGACAGGGCCCGTACTTC	CASSLSVRQGPYF
NA	TRBJ2-3	TRBV6-5	NA	TGTGCCAGCAGTTACGATGGAGGAATTTGGGCCACAGATACGCAGTATTTT	CASSYDGGIWATDTQYF
few	TRBJ2-7	TRBV2	TRBD2	TGTGCCAGCAGTGCTCGTAGCGGGAGTGGTTACGAGCAGTACTTC	CASSARSGSGYEQYF
few	TRBJ1-2	TRBV6-6	NA	TGTGCCAGCAGACTGCATCAGGGTTCTAACTATGGCTACACCTTC	CASRLHQGSNYGYTF
few	TRBJ1-1	TRBV7-8	NA	TGTGCCAGCAGCTTAAGTAATTATAGGCAGGGGAGATCTGAAGCTTTCTTT	CASSLSNYRQGRSEAFF
NA	TRBJ2-2	TRBV5-1	NA	TGCGCCAGCAGCCAGTCGCGAGGCGCCGGGGAGCTGTTTTTT	CASSQSRGAGELFF
few	TRBJ2-3	TRBV20-1	NA	TGCAGTGCTAACCCCTCGGGTACGCAGTATTTT	CSANPSGTQYF
NA	TRBJ2-3	TRBV5-1	NA	TGCGCCAGCAGCGGTGGGGGCCGCGTAACAGATACGCAGTATTTT	CASSGGGRVTDTQYF
NA	TRBJ2-1	TRBV2	NA	TGTGCCAGCATGCCCCGGGTACTTAGTGGGGGTGAGCAGTTCTTC	CASMPRVLSGGEQFF
few	TRBJ1-2	TRBV18	NA	TGTGCCAGCTCACCACCCACAGGGCGAACTAGCTATGGCTACACCTTC	CASSPPTGRTSYGYTF
few	TRBJ1-1	TRBV7-9	NA	TGTGCCAGCAGCTTCCATGCGCGGACTGAAGCTTTCTTT	CASSFHARTEAFF
NA	TRBJ2-1	TRBV24-1	NA	TGTGCCACCAGTGAAACAGGGGGGGGAAATGAGCAGTTCTTC	CATSETGGGNEQFF
NA	TRBJ2-3	TRBV5-1	NA	TGCGCCAGCAGCTTGGTGGGGGGGCTTCCATTCACAGATACGCAGTATTTT	CASSLVGGLPFTDTQYF
once	TRBJ2-7	TRBV7-2	NA	TGTGCCAGCAGCTTATCGGGGGGCTCGGGCTACGAGCAGTACTTC	CASSLSGGSGYEQYF
few	TRBJ2-7	TRBV12-3/TRBV12-4	NA	TGTGCCAGCAGTTTTTTTGGCAGGAGCTACGAGCAGTACTTC	CASSFFGRSYEQYF
NA	TRBJ1-2	TRBV2	NA	TGTGCCAGCAGTGAGGATTTCAACTATGGCTACACCTTC	CASSEDFNYGYTF
few	TRBJ2-3	TRBV9	TRBD1	TGTGCCAGCAGCCTATTCGGACAGGGACCAGATACGCAGTATTTT	CASSLFGQGPDTQYF
few	TRBJ2-7	TRBV11-1	NA	TGTGCCAGCAGCTTAATAGCCAGCTCCTACAATGAGCAGTACTTC	CASSLIASSYNEQYF
NA	TRBJ2-1	TRBV20-1	NA	TGCAGCGCTGGACTCGCGGACAATGAGCAGTTCTTC	CSAGLADNEQFF
NA	TRBJ1-4	TRBV4-2	TRBD1	TGTGCCAGCAGCCAAGGGGGGACAGGGAGCGAAAAACTGTTTTTT	CASSQGGTGSEKLFF
NA	TRBJ1-2	TRBV20-1	NA	TGCAGTGCTAGAGTATGGGGATTTGGATCGGTACCCACTAACTATGGCTACACCTTC	CSARVWGFGSVPTNYGYTF
few	TRBJ2-2	TRBV12-3/TRBV12-4	TRBD2	TGTGCTACGAAAACAGGCGGGAGGGCCACCGGGGAGCTGTTTTTT	CATKTGGRATGELFF
few	TRBJ1-1	TRBV7-9	NA	TGTGCCAGCAGCATCAAGGACGGGAACACTGAAGCTTTCTTT	CASSIKDGNTEAFF
few	TRBJ1-4	TRBV27	NA	TGTGCCAGCAGTTTCGCTCAGGGGATGGCTAATGAAAAACTGTTTTTT	CASSFAQGMANEKLFF
NA	TRBJ1-1	TRBV21-1	NA	TGTGCCACCTGCCGGAGGGACCGGGACAGGGTGGACACTGAAGCTTTCTTT	CATCRRDRDRVDTEAFF
NA	TRBJ2-1	TRBV5-1	TRBD2	TGCGCCAGCAGCCTGGGACTAGCGGGGGACAGTGAGCAGTTCTTC	CASSLGLAGDSEQFF
NA	TRBJ1-2	TRBV20-1	TRBD1	TGCAGTGCCGTGGACAGGGGAGCTGGTGGCTACACCTTC	CSAVDRGAGGYTF